This T cell receptor (beta chain) comes out of a study of T cell changes during pregnancy in multiple sclerosis. The germline V gene encodes CDR1 MNHEY and CDR2 SMNVEV (reference sequence). Trimming left V 3 bases short and J 0 bases short, with 9 bases between. This CDR3 has 15 amino acids. TCRdb's table, derived via immunoSEQ multiplex PCR, lists solely in-frame clones and lacks some. Among about 50,000 clones, about 90% were seen once, and the ten largest hold roughly 10%. This TCR was sampled from a female donor with multiple sclerosis, enrolled in a pregnancy study. The chain recombines TRBV27 with TRBJ1-5, with unresolved D. The sample was CD8+ T cells from peripheral blood mononuclear cells, taken after pregnancy. Written as DNA, the CDR3 is TGTGCCAGCAGTTTGGACGGGGATAGCAATCAGCCCCAGCATTTT. The encoded protein is CASSLDGDSNQPQHF.